This entry concerns a single T cell receptor (beta chain). The germline CDR1 and CDR2 sequences are MGHRA and YSYEKL. The CDR3 consists of 15 residues. Trimming cost V 4 bases and J 2 bases; bases outside gene matches: 4. Here immunoSEQ multiplex PCR was the method, and the copy in TCRdb shows in-frame clones only, minus some. Of 30,000 to 45,000 clones in the sample, 91% are singletons; the top ten hold approximately 0.44%. This sample was included in a study of T cell changes during pregnancy in multiple sclerosis. The source was CD4+ T cells from peripheral blood mononuclear cells, collected in the second trimester of pregnancy. The clonotype originates from a female donor in good health, enrolled as a control in a pregnancy study. The genes are TRBV4-1 and TRBJ2-1; the match to TRBD2 covers 8 bases. This CDR3 is CASSPSSGPYNEQFF. The DNA of the CDR3 is TGCGCCAGCAGCCCATCTAGCGGGCCCTACAATGAGCAGTTCTTC.